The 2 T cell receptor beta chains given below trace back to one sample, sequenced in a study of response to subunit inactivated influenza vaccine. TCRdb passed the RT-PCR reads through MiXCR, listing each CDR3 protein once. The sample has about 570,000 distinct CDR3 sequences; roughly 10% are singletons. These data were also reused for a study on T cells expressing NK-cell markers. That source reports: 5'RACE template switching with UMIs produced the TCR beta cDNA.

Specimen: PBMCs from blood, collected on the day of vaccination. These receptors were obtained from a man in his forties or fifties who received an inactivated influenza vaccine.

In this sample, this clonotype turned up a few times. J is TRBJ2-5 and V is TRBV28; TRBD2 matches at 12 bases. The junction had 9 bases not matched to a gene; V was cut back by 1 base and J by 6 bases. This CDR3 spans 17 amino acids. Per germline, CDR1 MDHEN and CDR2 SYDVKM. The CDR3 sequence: CASSLFPSGGARKTQYF. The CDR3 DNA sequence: TGTGCCAGCAGTTTATTCCCTAGCGGGGGGGCCAGAAAGACCCAGTACTTC. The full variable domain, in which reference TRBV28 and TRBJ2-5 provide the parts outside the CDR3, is DVKVTQSSRYLVKRTGEKVFLECVQDMDHENMFWYRQDPGLGLRLIYFSYDVKMKEKGDIPEGYSVSREKKERFSLILESASTNQTSMYLCASSLFPSGGARKTQYFGPGTRLLVL.

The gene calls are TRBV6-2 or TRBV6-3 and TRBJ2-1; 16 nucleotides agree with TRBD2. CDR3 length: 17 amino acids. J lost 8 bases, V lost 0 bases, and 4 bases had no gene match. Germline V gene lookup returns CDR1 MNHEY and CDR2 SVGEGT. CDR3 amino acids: CASSYSMGLAGGDEQFF. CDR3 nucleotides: TGTGCCAGCAGTTACTCGATGGGACTAGCGGGAGGGGATGAGCAGTTCTTC.